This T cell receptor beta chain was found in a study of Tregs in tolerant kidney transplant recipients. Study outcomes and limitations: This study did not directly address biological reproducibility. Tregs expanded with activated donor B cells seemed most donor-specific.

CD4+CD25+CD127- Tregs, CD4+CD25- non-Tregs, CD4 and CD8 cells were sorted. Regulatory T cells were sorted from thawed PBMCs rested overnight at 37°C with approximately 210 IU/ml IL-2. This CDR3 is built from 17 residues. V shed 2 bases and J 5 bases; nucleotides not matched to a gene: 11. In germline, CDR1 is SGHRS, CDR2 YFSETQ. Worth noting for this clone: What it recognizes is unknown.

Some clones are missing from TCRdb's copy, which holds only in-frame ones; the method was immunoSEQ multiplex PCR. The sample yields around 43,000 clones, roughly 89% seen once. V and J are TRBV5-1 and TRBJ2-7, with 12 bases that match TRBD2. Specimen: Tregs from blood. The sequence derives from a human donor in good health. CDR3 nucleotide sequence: TGCGCCAGCAGCTTCGGGCTAGCGGGAGGGCCCCGCGACGAGCAGTACTTC. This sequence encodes CASSFGLAGGPRDEQYF.